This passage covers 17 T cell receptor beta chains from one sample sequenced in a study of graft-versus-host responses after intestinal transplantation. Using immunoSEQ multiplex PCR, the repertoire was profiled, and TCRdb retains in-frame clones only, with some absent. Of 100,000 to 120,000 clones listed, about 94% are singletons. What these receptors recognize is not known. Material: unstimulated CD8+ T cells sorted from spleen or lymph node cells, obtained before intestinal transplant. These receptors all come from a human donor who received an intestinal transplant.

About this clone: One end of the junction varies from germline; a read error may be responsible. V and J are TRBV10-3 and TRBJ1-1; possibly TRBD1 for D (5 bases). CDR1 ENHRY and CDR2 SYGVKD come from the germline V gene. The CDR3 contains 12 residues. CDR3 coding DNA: TGTGCCATAAGTGGGACCGTCTCTGAAGCTTTCTTT. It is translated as CAISGTVSEAFF.

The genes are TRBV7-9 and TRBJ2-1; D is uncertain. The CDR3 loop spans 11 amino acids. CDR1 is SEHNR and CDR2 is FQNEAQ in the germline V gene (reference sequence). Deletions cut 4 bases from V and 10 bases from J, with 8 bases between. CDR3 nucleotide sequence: TGTGCCAGCAGCTCCACCGGGGAGCAGTTCTTC. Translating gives CASSSTGEQFF.

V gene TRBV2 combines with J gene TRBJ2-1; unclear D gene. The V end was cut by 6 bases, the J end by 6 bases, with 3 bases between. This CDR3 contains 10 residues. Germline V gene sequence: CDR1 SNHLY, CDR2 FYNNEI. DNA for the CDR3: TGTGCCAGCAGCGGCAATGAGCAGTTCTTC. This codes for CASSGNEQFF.

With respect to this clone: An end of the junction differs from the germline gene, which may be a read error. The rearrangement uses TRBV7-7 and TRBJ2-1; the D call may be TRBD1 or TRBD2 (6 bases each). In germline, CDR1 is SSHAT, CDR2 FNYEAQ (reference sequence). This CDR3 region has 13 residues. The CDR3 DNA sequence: TGTGCTAGCAGCTTAGGGGGAGGTTATGAGCAGTTCTTC. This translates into CASSLGGGYEQFF.

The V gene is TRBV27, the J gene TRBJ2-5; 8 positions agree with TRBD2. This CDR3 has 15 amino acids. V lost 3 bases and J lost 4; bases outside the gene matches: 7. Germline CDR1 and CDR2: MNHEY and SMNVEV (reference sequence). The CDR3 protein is CASSFMGLERETQYF. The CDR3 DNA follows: TGTGCCAGCAGTTTCATGGGACTAGAAAGAGAGACCCAGTACTTC.

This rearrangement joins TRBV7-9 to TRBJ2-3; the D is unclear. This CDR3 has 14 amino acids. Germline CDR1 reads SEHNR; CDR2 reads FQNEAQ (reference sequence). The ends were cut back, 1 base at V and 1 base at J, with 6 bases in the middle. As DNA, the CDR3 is TGTGCCAGCAGCTTAGTTGGGGGCACAGATACGCAGTATTTT. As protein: CASSLVGGTDTQYF.

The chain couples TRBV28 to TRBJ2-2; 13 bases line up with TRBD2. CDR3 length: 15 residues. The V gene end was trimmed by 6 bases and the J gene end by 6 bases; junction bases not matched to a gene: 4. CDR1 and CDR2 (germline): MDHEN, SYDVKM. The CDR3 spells CASRSTSGRAGELFF. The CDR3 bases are TGTGCCAGCAGATCCACTAGCGGGAGGGCCGGGGAGCTGTTTTTT. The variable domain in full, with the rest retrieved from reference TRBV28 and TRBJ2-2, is DVKVTQSSRYLVKRTGEKVFLECVQDMDHENMFWYRQDPGLGLRLIYFSYDVKMKEKGDIPEGYSVSREKKERFSLILESASTNQTSMYLCASRSTSGRAGELFFGEGSRLTVL.

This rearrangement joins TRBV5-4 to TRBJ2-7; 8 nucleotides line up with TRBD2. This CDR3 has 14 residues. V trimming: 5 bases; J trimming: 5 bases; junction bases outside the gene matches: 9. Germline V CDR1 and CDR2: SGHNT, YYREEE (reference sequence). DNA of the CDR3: TGTGCCAGCAGTGCCGCGGGAGGTAAAAACGAGCAGTACTTC. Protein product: CASSAAGGKNEQYF.

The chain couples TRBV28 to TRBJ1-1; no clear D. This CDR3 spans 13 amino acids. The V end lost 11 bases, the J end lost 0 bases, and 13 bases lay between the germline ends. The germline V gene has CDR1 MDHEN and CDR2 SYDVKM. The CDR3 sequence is CAVWSMVNTEAFF. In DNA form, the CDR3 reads TGTGCCGTCTGGTCGATGGTGAACACTGAAGCTTTCTTT.

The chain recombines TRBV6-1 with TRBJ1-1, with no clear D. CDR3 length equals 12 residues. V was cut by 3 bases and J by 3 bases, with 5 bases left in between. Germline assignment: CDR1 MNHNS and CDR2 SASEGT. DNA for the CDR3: TGTGCCAGCAGTGAGGGGTACACTGAAGCTTTCTTT. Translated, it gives CASSEGYTEAFF.

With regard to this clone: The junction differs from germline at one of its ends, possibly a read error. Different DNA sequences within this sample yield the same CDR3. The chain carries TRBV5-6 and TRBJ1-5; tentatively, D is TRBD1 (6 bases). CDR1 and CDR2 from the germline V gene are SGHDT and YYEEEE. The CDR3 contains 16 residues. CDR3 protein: CASSRGGLGSNQPQHF. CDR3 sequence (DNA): TGCGCCAGCAGTAGGGGGGGGCTGGGAAGCAATCAGCCCCAGCATTTT.

CDR3 DNA sequence: TGTGCCAGCAGCTTAAGGGGAGAAGAGTACTTC. Its translation: CASSLRGEEYF. This rearrangement joins TRBV7-9 to TRBJ2-4; D may be TRBD1 or TRBD2 (5 bases each). Germline V gives CDR1 SEHNR, CDR2 FQNEAQ (reference sequence). V was clipped by 2 bases and J by 14 bases, with 10 bases between them. The CDR3 contains 11 residues.

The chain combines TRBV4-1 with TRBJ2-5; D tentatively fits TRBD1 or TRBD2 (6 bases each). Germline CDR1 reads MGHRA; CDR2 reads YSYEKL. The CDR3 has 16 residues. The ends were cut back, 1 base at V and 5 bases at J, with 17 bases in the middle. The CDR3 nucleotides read TGCGCCAGCAGCCAAGTGGGGGGACAATTTCACGAGACCCAGTACTTC. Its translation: CASSQVGGQFHETQYF.

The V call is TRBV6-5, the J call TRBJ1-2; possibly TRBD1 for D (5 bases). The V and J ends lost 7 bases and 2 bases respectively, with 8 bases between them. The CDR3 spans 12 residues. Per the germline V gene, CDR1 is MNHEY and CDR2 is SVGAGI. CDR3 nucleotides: TGTGCCAGCACGGGACCAAACTATGGCTACACCTTC. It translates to CASTGPNYGYTF.

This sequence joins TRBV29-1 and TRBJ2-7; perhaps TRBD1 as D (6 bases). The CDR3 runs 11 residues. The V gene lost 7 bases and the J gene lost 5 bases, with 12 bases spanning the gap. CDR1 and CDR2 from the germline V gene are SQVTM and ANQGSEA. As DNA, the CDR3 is TGCAGCGCGCAGGGGACCGACGAGCAGTACTTC. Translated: CSAQGTDEQYF.

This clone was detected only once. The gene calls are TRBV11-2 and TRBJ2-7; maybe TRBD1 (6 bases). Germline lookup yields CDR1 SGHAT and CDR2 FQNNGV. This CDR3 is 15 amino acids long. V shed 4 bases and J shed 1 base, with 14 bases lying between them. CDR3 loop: CASSYRAEGSYEQYF. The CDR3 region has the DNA TGTGCCAGCAGCTACAGGGCTGAGGGTTCCTACGAGCAGTACTTC.

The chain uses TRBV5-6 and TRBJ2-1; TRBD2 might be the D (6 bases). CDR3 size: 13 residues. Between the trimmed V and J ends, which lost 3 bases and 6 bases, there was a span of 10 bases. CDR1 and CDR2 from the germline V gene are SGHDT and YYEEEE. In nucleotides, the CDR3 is TGTGCCAGCAGCTGGGACTTGGGCAATGAGCAGTTCTTC. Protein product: CASSWDLGNEQFF.